These 2 T cell receptor beta chains originate from one sample sequenced in a study of blood T cells in healthy people across ages. Sample-barcoded 5' priming and a J-beta primer mix drove a second PCR of 7 to 11 cycles. One entry per CDR3 protein results from TCRdb running MiXCR on the 5' RACE reads. The repertoire includes 650,000 to 950,000 distinct CDR3 sequences, approximately 44% of them detected once, and roughly 18% sits in the top ten. Sequenced input: blood. The receptors shown here come from a man between 60 and 75 years old in good health.

This clonotype was detected only a few times. V usage is TRBV11-3 and J usage is TRBJ2-7; possible D gene TRBD1, 6 bases. V was pared by 4 bases and J by 0 bases, with 16 bases between. The CDR3 is 16 residues long. Looked up from germline, CDR1 is SGHNT and CDR2 is YENEEA. This CDR3 reads CASSSPLKQGSYEQYF. The CDR3 DNA reads as TGTGCCAGCAGCTCCCCCCTGAAACAGGGCTCCTACGAGCAGTACTTC. Drawing the rest from reference TRBV11-3 and TRBJ2-7, the complete variable domain is EAGVVQSPRYKIIEKKQPVAFWCNPISGHNTLYWYLQNLGQGPELLIRYENEEAVDDSQLPKDRFSAERLKGVDSTLKIQPAELGDSAVYLCASSSPLKQGSYEQYFGPGTRLTVT.

The V and J genes are TRBV6-2 or TRBV6-3 and TRBJ2-1, with D perhaps being TRBD1 or TRBD2 (5 bases each). V lost 8 bases and J 2 bases, leaving 16 bases between the germline ends. Germline lookup yields CDR1 MNHEY and CDR2 SVGEGT. The CDR3 runs 15 residues. The CDR3 bases are TGTGCCAGCGTCCCCCGCCTGGGGGCCTACAATGAGCAGTTCTTC. It translates to CASVPRLGAYNEQFF.